One sample yielded the 22 T cell receptor beta chains listed below, sequenced in a study of cytomegalovirus exposure and HLA in healthy donors. Primers for the PCR totalled 60 Vbeta and 13 Jbeta. Here immunoSEQ multiplex PCR was the method, and the copy in TCRdb shows in-frame clones only, minus some. The repertoire holds 110,000 or so clones, with around 77% as singletons. The sequencing sample was made of PBMCs. These receptors were obtained from a young woman in good health and CMV-seropositive.

The rearrangement uses TRBV2 and TRBJ1-4; TRBD1 agrees at 7 bases. V shed 7 bases, J shed 5 bases, and the junction held 10 bases outside the gene matches. The length of the CDR3 is 15 residues. CDR1 and CDR2 from the germline V gene are SNHLY and FYNNEI. In nucleotides, the CDR3 is TGTGCCAGCAAGTTCTTCCCGGGACAGAATGAAAAACTGTTTTTT. Encoded protein: CASKFFPGQNEKLFF. Using reference TRBV2 and TRBJ1-4 for the parts outside the CDR3, the full variable domain is EPEVTQTPSHQVTQMGQEVILRCVPISNHLYFYWYRQILGQKVEFLVSFYNNEISEKSEIFDDQFSVERPDGSNFTLKIRSTKLEDSAMYFCASKFFPGQNEKLFFGSGTQLSVL.

V is TRBV10-3 and J is TRBJ1-4; no definite D call. The V gene's germline CDR1 is ENHRY and CDR2 SYGVKD. This CDR3 is 15 amino acids long. Between the trimmed V and J ends, which lost 2 bases and 3 bases, there was a span of 10 bases. The CDR3 protein is CAISELISANEKLFF. DNA for the CDR3: TGTGCCATCAGTGAGCTAATCTCGGCTAATGAAAAACTGTTTTTT.

J is TRBJ1-3 and V is TRBV30; D is ambiguous. Germline CDR1 reads GTSNPN; CDR2 reads SVGIG (reference sequence). The length of the CDR3 is 13 residues. Trimming cost V 1 base and J 3 bases, with 7 bases left between them. CDR3 in amino acids: CAWSGGFGNTIYF. CDR3 in DNA: TGTGCCTGGAGTGGAGGCTTTGGAAACACCATATATTTT.

This rearrangement joins TRBV19 to TRBJ1-1; TRBD1 is a possible D gene (5 bases). Germline CDR1 LNHDA, CDR2 SQIVND (reference sequence). CDR3 length: 18 residues. V lost 4 bases, J lost 0 bases, and 21 bases lay in between. This chain's CDR3 is CASSTRQPQQRMNTEAFF. DNA for the CDR3: TGTGCCAGTAGTACACGACAGCCCCAACAGAGAATGAACACTGAAGCTTTCTTT.

This chain connects TRBV9 to TRBJ1-6; no clear D gene. The CDR3 is 18 residues long. Trimming took 3 bases from V and 0 from J, leaving 16 bases between them. Germline lookup yields CDR1 SGDLS and CDR2 YYNGEE. The CDR3 region is CASSATPISSSYNSPLHF. The CDR3 region has the DNA TGTGCCAGCAGCGCGACTCCCATCTCGAGCTCCTATAATTCACCCCTCCACTTT.

The V and J genes are TRBV6-6 and TRBJ1-2; 11 bases are a match to TRBD1. The V segment lost 8 bases and the J segment 6 bases; nucleotides outside the gene matches: 5. This CDR3 is built from 13 residues. Germline V gene sequence: CDR1 MNHNY, CDR2 SVGAGI (reference sequence). The CDR3 sequence: CASGTGGLDGYTF. The CDR3 coding sequence is TGTGCCAGCGGGACAGGGGGGTTGGATGGCTACACCTTC.

This chain links TRBV10-3 with TRBJ2-3, with 16 bases identical to TRBD2. With 3 bases clipped from V and 5 bases from J, the junction kept 8 bases outside the gene matches. Germline V CDR1 and CDR2: ENHRY, SYGVKD. This CDR3 region has 18 residues. CDR3 coding DNA: TGTGCCATCAGTGAAAAGGGACTAGCGGGAGGGTTCGGAGATACGCAGTATTTT. This gives the protein CAISEKGLAGGFGDTQYF.

The rearrangement uses TRBV28 and TRBJ1-1; tentatively, D is TRBD1 (6 bases). V was trimmed by 2 bases and J by 1 base, leaving 14 bases between them. The CDR3 spans 16 residues. CDR1 and CDR2 (germline): MDHEN, SYDVKM. The CDR3 reads CASSLTAGAGNTEAFF. CDR3 DNA: TGTGCCAGCAGTTTAACGGCAGGGGCCGGGAACACTGAAGCTTTCTTT.

This chain links TRBV4-2 with TRBJ2-5; 12 bases are a match to TRBD2. With the DNA end fitting TRBJ2-7 better, the J assignment may be wrong. The CDR3 covers 17 residues. Germline V gene data show CDR1 as LGHNA and CDR2 as YNFKEQ. The CDR3 region is CASSRSQTSGSGYEQYF. CDR3 nucleotide sequence: TGTGCCAGCAGCCGATCACAGACTAGCGGGAGTGGATACGAGCAGTACTTC.

The V call is TRBV27, the J call TRBJ2-7, with a tentative D call TRBD1 (5 bases). Trimming took 5 bases from V and 2 from J, leaving 16 bases between them. Per the germline V gene, CDR1 is MNHEY and CDR2 is SMNVEV (reference sequence). The CDR3 extends over 15 amino acids. This chain's CDR3 is CASSVTERGPYEQYF. In DNA, the CDR3 is TGTGCCAGCAGTGTGACCGAAAGGGGTCCCTACGAGCAGTACTTC.

V usage is TRBV7-6 and J usage is TRBJ2-3; 7 bases agree with TRBD2. Germline values: CDR1 SGHVS, CDR2 FNYEAQ. Unmatched junction bases numbered 14, after V lost 3 bases and J lost 11 bases. There are 15 residues in the CDR3. CDR3 residues: CASSFVSGEGAVQYF. DNA for the CDR3: TGTGCCAGCAGCTTCGTAAGCGGGGAAGGGGCGGTGCAGTATTTT.

This rearrangement joins TRBV6-5 to TRBJ1-6; weak D call: TRBD1 (5 bases). The CDR3 consists of 13 residues. Germline V gives CDR1 MNHEY, CDR2 SVGAGI. V shed 8 bases and J shed 10 bases, with 15 bases lying between them. Written as DNA, the CDR3 is TGTGCCAGCCATCTAGGGGTTCGGTCACCCCTCCACTTT. Translated, it gives CASHLGVRSPLHF.

V gene TRBV2 combines with J gene TRBJ1-5; 8 positions agree with TRBD1. Germline V CDR1 and CDR2: SNHLY, FYNNEI. CDR3 length equals 15 residues. The J segment lost 3 bases and the V segment lost 4 bases, leaving 5 bases of the junction unmatched. The DNA of the CDR3 is TGTGCCAGCAGTGCCATGGGACAGGACAATCAGCCCCAGCATTTT. Amino acid sequence: CASSAMGQDNQPQHF.

The gene calls are TRBV23-1 and TRBJ2-2, with 7 bases aligning to TRBD2. TRBV23-1 is assigned to the ORF class and has an uncertain function. This CDR3 contains 17 residues. J gave up 1 base and V 0 bases, and 5 bases lay outside the gene matches. CDR3 nucleotide sequence: TGCGCCAGCAGTCAATCCAGCGGGATGGGGAACACCGGGGAGCTGTTTTTT. Its protein product is CASSQSSGMGNTGELFF.

The J gene is TRBJ2-5, the V gene TRBV30; 10 bases are a match to TRBD1. The junction had 6 bases not matched to a gene; V was cut back by 2 bases and J by 6 bases. This CDR3 has 14 residues. CDR1 and CDR2 (germline): GTSNPN, SVGIG (reference sequence). The CDR3 is CAWSLRDRGQTQYF. The DNA of the CDR3 is TGTGCCTGGAGTCTACGGGACAGGGGACAGACCCAGTACTTC.

V and J are TRBV9 and TRBJ2-2, with a weak D call TRBD1 (5 bases). This CDR3 comprises 15 residues. Germline loops: CDR1 SGDLS, CDR2 YYNGEE. V was clipped by 0 bases and J by 5 bases, with 11 bases between them. In DNA form, the CDR3 reads TGTGCCAGCAGCGTAGATCGGGCAGGGACCGGGGAGCTGTTTTTT. This translates into CASSVDRAGTGELFF.

In DNA form, the CDR3 reads TGTGCCTGGTGTTTGAGCTCGAGCTCCTATAATTCACCCCTCCACTTT. Encoded protein: CAWCLSSSSYNSPLHF. The chain joins TRBV30 to TRBJ1-6; D is undetermined. CDR1 is GTSNPN and CDR2 is SVGIG in the germline V gene (reference sequence). The CDR3 sequence is 16 residues long. V lost 5 bases and J lost 0, with 14 bases in between.

This rearrangement joins TRBV2 to TRBJ2-1; D possibly corresponds to TRBD1 (6 bases). V was clipped by 4 bases and J by 8 bases, with 9 bases between them. CDR3 length: 12 residues. CDR1 is SNHLY and CDR2 is FYNNEI in the germline V gene. The CDR3, as DNA: TGTGCCAGCAGTGTACAGGGCTATGAGCAGTTCTTC. It specifies CASSVQGYEQFF.

The gene calls are TRBV5-1 and TRBJ1-1; TRBD1 matches at 12 bases. The germline V gene encodes CDR1 SGHRS and CDR2 YFSETQ. Trimming at V came to 4 bases and at J to 2 bases, leaving 6 bases not matched to a gene. The CDR3 runs to 16 residues. The CDR3 protein is CASSRGQGALNTEAFF. The CDR3 bases are TGCGCCAGCAGCCGGGGACAGGGGGCACTTAACACTGAAGCTTTCTTT.

The chain recombines TRBV19 with TRBJ1-1; the D gene is possibly TRBD1 (6 bases). Trimming shortened V by 6 bases and J by 1 base, and 12 bases separated the two germline ends. The CDR3 has 14 amino acids. Germline CDR1 LNHDA, CDR2 SQIVND (reference sequence). CDR3 in amino acids: CASRRGGTNTEAFF. CDR3 DNA: TGTGCCAGTAGGAGGGGGGGGACGAACACTGAAGCTTTCTTT.

The chain couples TRBV6-1 to TRBJ1-6; D gene ambiguous. Germline V gene lookup returns CDR1 MNHNS and CDR2 SASEGT. The CDR3 is 15 residues long. The V and J ends lost 4 bases and 9 bases respectively, with 16 bases between them. CDR3 coding DNA: TGTGCCAGCAGTGTAGCGGCAGGATCCACTTCACCCCTCCACTTT. It specifies CASSVAAGSTSPLHF.

V is TRBV25-1 and J is TRBJ1-4; 8 nucleotides match TRBD1. V was clipped by 8 bases and J by 10 bases; unmatched bases: 12. The CDR3 covers 14 residues. CDR1 and CDR2 from the germline V gene are MGHDK and SYGVNS. CDR3: CASGYGAGGGKLFF. In DNA, the CDR3 is TGTGCCAGCGGATATGGGGCAGGGGGCGGAAAACTGTTTTTT. The full variable domain, its missing parts supplied by reference TRBV25-1 and TRBJ1-4, is EADIYQTPRYLVIGTGKKITLECSQTMGHDKMYWYQQDPGMELHLIHYSYGVNSTEKGDLSSESTVSRIRTEHFPLTLESARPSHTSQYLCASGYGAGGGKLFFGSGTQLSVL.